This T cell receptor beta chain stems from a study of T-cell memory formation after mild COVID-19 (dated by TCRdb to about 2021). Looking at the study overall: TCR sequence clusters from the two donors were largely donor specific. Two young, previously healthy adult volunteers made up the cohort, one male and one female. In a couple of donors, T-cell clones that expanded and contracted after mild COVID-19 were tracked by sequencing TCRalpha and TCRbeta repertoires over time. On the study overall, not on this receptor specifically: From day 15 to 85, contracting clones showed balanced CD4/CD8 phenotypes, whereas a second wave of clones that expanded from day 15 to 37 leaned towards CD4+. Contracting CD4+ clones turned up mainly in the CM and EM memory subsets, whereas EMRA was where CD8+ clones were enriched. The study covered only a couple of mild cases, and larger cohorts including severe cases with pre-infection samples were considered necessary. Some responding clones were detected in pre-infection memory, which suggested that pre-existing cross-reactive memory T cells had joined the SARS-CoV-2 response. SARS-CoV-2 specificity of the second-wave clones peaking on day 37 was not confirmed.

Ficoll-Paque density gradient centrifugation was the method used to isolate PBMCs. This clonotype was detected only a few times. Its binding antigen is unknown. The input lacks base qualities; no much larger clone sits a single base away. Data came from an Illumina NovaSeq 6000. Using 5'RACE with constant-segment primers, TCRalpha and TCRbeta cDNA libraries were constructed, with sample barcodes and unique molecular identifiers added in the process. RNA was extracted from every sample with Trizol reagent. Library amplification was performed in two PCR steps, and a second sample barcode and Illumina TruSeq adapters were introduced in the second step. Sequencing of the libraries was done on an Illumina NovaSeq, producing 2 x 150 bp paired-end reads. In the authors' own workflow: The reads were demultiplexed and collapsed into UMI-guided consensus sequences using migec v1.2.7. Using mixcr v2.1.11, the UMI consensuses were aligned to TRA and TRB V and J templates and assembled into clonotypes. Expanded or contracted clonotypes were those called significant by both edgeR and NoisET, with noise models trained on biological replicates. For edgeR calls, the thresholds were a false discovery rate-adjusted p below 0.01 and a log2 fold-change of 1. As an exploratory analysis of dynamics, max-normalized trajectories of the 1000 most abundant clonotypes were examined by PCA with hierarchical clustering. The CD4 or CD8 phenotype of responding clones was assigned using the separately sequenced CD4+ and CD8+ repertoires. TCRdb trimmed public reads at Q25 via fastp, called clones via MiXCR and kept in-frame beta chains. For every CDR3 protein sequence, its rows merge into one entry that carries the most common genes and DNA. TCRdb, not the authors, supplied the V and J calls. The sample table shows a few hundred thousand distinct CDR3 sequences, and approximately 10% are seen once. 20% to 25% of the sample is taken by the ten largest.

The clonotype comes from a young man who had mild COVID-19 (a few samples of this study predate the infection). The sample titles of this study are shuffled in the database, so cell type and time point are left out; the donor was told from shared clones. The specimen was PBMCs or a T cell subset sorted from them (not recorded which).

The DNA reads as follows: TGCGCCAGCAGTCGCCCTTCACAGGCCCGGAACACTGAAGCTTTCTTT. Its product reads: CASSRPSQARNTEAFF. The rearranged segments are TRBV10-2 and TRBJ1-1; a weak D assignment points to TRBD1 (5 bases agree). The germline V gene yields WSHSY for CDR1 and SAAADI for CDR2. Taken from cysteine to phenylalanine, the CDR3 has 16 residues. The read is trimmed to its CDR3 DNA, 48 bases read in frame from base 1. A distance of 17 bases separates the germline ends of V and J, which lose 5 bases and 1 base respectively.